This T cell receptor beta chain was sequenced for a study of T cell repertoires in cytomegalovirus infection (dated by TCRdb to about 2019). Regarding the complete study: Donor HLA type was relevant to the analysis, because carriage of CMV infection together with the matching HLA type was indicated by public TCR beta signatures. General study outcomes and caveats: In both this cohort and an independent cohort of over 350 donors, the cumulative frequency of public TCR beta family members distinguished carriers of CMV infection plus the relevant HLA type. The ex vivo response was dominated by HLA-C-restricted CMV-specific TCR beta clonotypes, and the single most frequent clonotype in two of eight donors was supplied by these HLA-C-restricted clonotypes.

Note on this clonotype: It lacks a known antigen. One base away lies a much larger clone, so this may be a sequencing read error.

Instrument used: Illumina HiSeq 1500. The public reads were run again by TCRdb, first through fastp at Q25 and then through MiXCR, and only productive beta chains were kept. Every distinct CDR3 protein forms one entry, paired with its most common genes and DNA. The sample table contains about 600,000 distinct CDR3 sequences; only one count was recorded for 24% of them. The ten largest clones capture 8% of the sample. Looking up the germline V gene (reference sequence) yields CDR1 SEHNR and CDR2 FQNEAQ. V and J lose 4 bases and 2 bases, and a span of 12 bases separates them. The CDR3, cysteine through phenylalanine, is 14 amino acids long. CDR3 DNA only is kept here, 42 bases in frame from base 1.

The rearrangement combines TRBV7-9 with TRBJ2-7, with the D gene too uncertain to name. Material for sequencing was CD8+ T cells from PBMCs. The receptor's source is a human donor in good health (CMV status not recorded). Some clones in this sample may be carry-over from other donors' samples. The CDR3 region has the sequence CASSSRTRPYEQYF. The DNA is TGTGCCAGCAGCTCGCGGACGAGGCCCTACGAGCAGTACTTC.